This TCR beta chain stems from a study of blood T cells in healthy people across ages. The use of a sample-barcoded 5' primer and a J-beta primer mix characterized a second PCR of roughly 6 to 11 cycles. TCRdb ran MiXCR on the 5' RACE reads and lists one entry per CDR3 protein. Seen here are 550,000 to 750,000 distinct CDR3 sequences, roughly 21% observed once, and the top ten hold around 3.4%. Looked up from germline, CDR1 is SNHLY and CDR2 is FYNNEI. The CDR3 covers 14 residues. This clonotype turned up a few times. The germline gene is not matched at one end of the junction; a read error may be the cause.

The TCR sequence derives from an older man in good health. This chain uses TRBV2 with TRBJ2-5; either TRBD1 or TRBD2 may supply D (5 bases each). The sample was blood. The CDR3 reads CASSVGGNEETQYF. The CDR3 DNA is TGTGCCAGCAGTGTTGGGGGAAACGAAGAAACCCAGTACTTC.